The 9 T cell receptor beta chains reported below all come from one sample, sequenced in a study of blood T cell repertoires in COVID-19. Assay used: immunoSEQ multiplex PCR; TCRdb lists only in-frame clones, some missing. Of around 250,000 clones in the sample, roughly 80% are singletons; the top ten hold approximately 5%. What was sequenced was PBMCs or T cells enriched from blood (not recorded which). All receptors derive from a man between 40 and 49 years old who had been exposed to COVID-19.

The chain joins TRBV6-5 to TRBJ2-7, with D perhaps matching TRBD2 (6 bases). The CDR3 consists of 13 residues. The germline gives CDR1 MNHEY, CDR2 SVGAGI. V gave up 7 bases and J gave up 3 bases, with 13 bases separating them. The CDR3 is CASKRKDYYEQYF. DNA for the CDR3: TGTGCCAGCAAAAGGAAGGACTACTACGAGCAGTACTTC.

The CDR3 here is CASSLEVRGRGNTGELFF. DNA of the CDR3: TGCGCCAGCAGCTTGGAGGTACGAGGGCGGGGGAACACCGGGGAGCTGTTTTTT. The genes are TRBV5-1 and TRBJ2-2; D is perhaps TRBD2 (6 bases). Germline V gene lookup returns CDR1 SGHRS and CDR2 YFSETQ. With 0 bases removed from V and 1 base from J, the gap between germline ends came to 16 bases. CDR3 length: 18 amino acids.

Comments on this clone: A junction boundary mismatches the germline segment, possibly from a read error. V is TRBV30 and J is TRBJ1-1, with TRBD1 matching over 8 bases. Germline lookup yields CDR1 GTSNPN and CDR2 SVGIG (reference sequence). This CDR3 has 14 amino acids. CDR3 sequence (DNA): TGTGCCTGGAGTGTAGCACCCGCAGGGGGCGAAGCTGTCTTT. Protein: CAWSVAPAGGEAVF.

V and J are TRBV18 and TRBJ1-1; D is possibly TRBD1 (6 bases). CDR1 KGHSH and CDR2 LQKENI come from the germline V gene. The V end was cut by 5 bases, the J end by 1 base, with 8 bases between. The CDR3 covers 13 residues. The CDR3 nucleotides are TGTGCCAGCTCAGAGGGACAGAACACTGAAGCTTTCTTT. Its translation is CASSEGQNTEAFF.

The V call is TRBV11-2, the J call TRBJ1-2; 7 nucleotides align to TRBD1. Trimming at V came to 6 bases and at J to 5 bases, leaving 6 bases not matched to a gene. CDR3 size: 13 residues. Germline values: CDR1 SGHAT, CDR2 FQNNGV. CDR3 sequence reads: CASSATGYYGYTF. The CDR3 DNA follows: TGTGCCAGCAGTGCGACAGGGTATTATGGCTACACCTTC.

This chain uses TRBV7-9 with TRBJ1-1; D is uncertain. Germline CDR1 SEHNR, CDR2 FQNEAQ (reference sequence). V gave up 2 bases and J gave up 4 bases, with 11 bases separating them. This CDR3 has 14 amino acids. The CDR3 loop reads CASSLLPFGTEAFF. For the CDR3, the DNA is TGTGCCAGCAGCTTACTACCGTTTGGCACTGAAGCTTTCTTT.

The V and J genes are TRBV14 and TRBJ2-1, with unresolved D. V was pared by 8 bases and J by 0 bases, with 8 bases between. Germline V gives CDR1 SGHDN, CDR2 FVKESK. CDR3 length: 13 amino acids. In nucleotides, the CDR3 is TGTGCCAGCGCCAGAAGCTCCTACAATGAGCAGTTCTTC. It yields the protein CASARSSYNEQFF.

The chain employs TRBV28 and TRBJ2-1; TRBD2 aligns across 9 bases. Germline values: CDR1 MDHEN, CDR2 SYDVKM. This CDR3 contains 15 residues. Trimming cost V 6 bases and J 8 bases; bases outside gene matches: 11. CDR3 loop: CASSQPGLALDEQFF. DNA for the CDR3: TGTGCCAGCAGCCAGCCGGGACTAGCCTTGGATGAGCAGTTCTTC.

This clone was recorded once. One end of the junction is discordant with germline, which a read error may explain. The chain is built from TRBV7-7 and TRBJ2-5, with D possibly TRBD2 on 7 matching bases. The V gene's germline CDR1 is SSHAT and CDR2 FNYEAQ (reference sequence). The CDR3 sequence is 15 residues long. CDR3 coding DNA: TGTGCTAGCAGCTTAGGACTAGGGGGGGGAGAGACCCAGTACTTC. Its translation is CASSLGLGGGETQYF.